This T cell receptor (beta chain) was recovered during a study of memory CD4+ T cells and cytomegalovirus serostatus. Background on the study: Healthy Belgian adult donors included nine or ten CMV-positive and some 23 CMV-negative people.

As to this clone: Its specificity is unknown.

Clones were sequenced by immunoSEQ multiplex PCR, and TCRdb holds only the in-frame ones, with some missing. The sample has some 95,000 clones, about 80% seen once. The sort gate was single viable CD3+CD4+CD8-CD45RO+ cells for memory CD4+ T cells. CMV serostatus came from serum IgG against pp150, pp28, p38, p52. The CDR3 covers 13 residues. Germline V lookup: CDR1 MNHNS, CDR2 SASEGT. The junction had 3 bases not matched to a gene; V was cut back by 6 bases and J by 3 bases. Overall study results and limits: Suggested: most of the CMV-linked TCR signature lies in CD4+ memory cells.

This clonotype was sampled from an adult in good health and CMV-seropositive. Material for sequencing was memory CD4+ T cells from blood. The genes are TRBV6-1 and TRBJ2-7, with 9 bases identical to TRBD1. CDR3: CASRRTGDYEQYF. CDR3 nucleotides: TGTGCCAGCAGGCGGACAGGGGACTACGAGCAGTACTTC.